A selection of T cell receptor beta chains follows, all from one sample in a study of control samples from healthy donors and cancer patients. Some clones are missing from TCRdb's copy, which holds only in-frame ones; the method was immunoSEQ multiplex PCR. This sample has approximately 100,000 clones, with approximately 86% found just once. The sequencing input was blood. All receptors derive from a man aged 30 to 45 in good health. CDR3s include the opening cysteine and the closing phenylalanine or tryptophan. The order of the fields is clone size, V gene, D gene, J gene, CDR3 DNA, CDR3 protein. A D gene is named only where the DNA matches it firmly. Clone size is not always given. Where it is, it says once, few, many or a class for expanded clones.

abundance: many
v_gene: TRBV7-9
d_gene: TRBD1
j_gene: TRBJ2-3
CDR3nt: TGTGCCAGCAGCCAGGGACAGGTCACAGATACGCAGTATTTT
CDR3aa: CASSQGQVTDTQYF

abundance: NA
v_gene: TRBV19
d_gene: TRBD1
j_gene: TRBJ1-6
CDR3nt: TGTGCCAGTAGTATAGACGACAGGGGTTCCTATAATTCACCCCTCCACTTT
CDR3aa: CASSIDDRGSYNSPLHF

abundance: NA
v_gene: TRBV6-1
d_gene: TRBD2
j_gene: TRBJ2-3
CDR3nt: TGTGCCAGCAGTGGGTATGGGGGACTAGGTGGAGATACGCAGTATTTT
CDR3aa: CASSGYGGLGGDTQYF

abundance: NA
v_gene: TRBV5-5
d_gene: NA
j_gene: TRBJ2-1
CDR3nt: TGTGCCAGCAGCTCGCTGAGCGGGTACAACAATGAGCAGTTCTTC
CDR3aa: CASSSLSGYNNEQFF

abundance: NA
v_gene: TRBV9
d_gene: TRBD2
j_gene: TRBJ2-1
CDR3nt: TGTGCCAGCAGCCCCCAGGTGGGACTAGCGGGGGGGGCTTCGGAGCAGTTCTTC
CDR3aa: CASSPQVGLAGGASEQFF

abundance: NA
v_gene: TRBV7-2
d_gene: TRBD1
j_gene: TRBJ2-7
CDR3nt: TGTGCCAGCAGGTTCCAGGGGGCCAACGAGCAGTACTTC
CDR3aa: CASRFQGANEQYF

abundance: NA
v_gene: TRBV19
d_gene: NA
j_gene: TRBJ1-1
CDR3nt: TGTGCCAGTGGAGGCGGAGGAGGGAACACTGAAGCTTTCTTT
CDR3aa: CASGGGGGNTEAFF

abundance: NA
v_gene: TRBV9
d_gene: NA
j_gene: TRBJ2-5
CDR3nt: TGTGCCAGCAGCGTAGAGGCAGTGCAAGAGACCCAGTACTTC
CDR3aa: CASSVEAVQETQYF

abundance: NA
v_gene: TRBV6-5
d_gene: TRBD2
j_gene: TRBJ2-1
CDR3nt: TGTGCCAGCAGACAACTAGCGGGGGGGTCATATGAGCAGTTCTTC
CDR3aa: CASRQLAGGSYEQFF

abundance: NA
v_gene: TRBV5-6
d_gene: TRBD2
j_gene: TRBJ2-3
CDR3nt: TGTGCCAGCAGTGAAGTGGTTCGTTCTAGCGGGGGGAGCACAGATACGCAGTATTTT
CDR3aa: CASSEVVRSSGGSTDTQYF

abundance: medium-sized
v_gene: TRBV2
d_gene: NA
j_gene: TRBJ2-5
CDR3nt: TGTGCCAGCCCCGGGGTAGCGGTACCGGAGACCCAGTACTTC
CDR3aa: CASPGVAVPETQYF

abundance: NA
v_gene: TRBV2
d_gene: TRBD1
j_gene: TRBJ1-1
CDR3nt: TGTGCCAGCAGTTTACTACAGGGGTCTGAAGCTTTCTTT
CDR3aa: CASSLLQGSEAFF

abundance: NA
v_gene: TRBV5-4
d_gene: NA
j_gene: TRBJ2-6
CDR3nt: TGTGCCAGCACCCCGGGTACGCCTGGGGCCAACGTCCTGACTTTC
CDR3aa: CASTPGTPGANVLTF

abundance: NA
v_gene: TRBV18
d_gene: NA
j_gene: TRBJ2-6
CDR3nt: TGTGCCAGCTCACCCCAGGGGCTCAACTCTGGGGCCAACGTCCTGACTTTC
CDR3aa: CASSPQGLNSGANVLTF

abundance: few
v_gene: TRBV10-1
d_gene: NA
j_gene: TRBJ2-3
CDR3nt: TGCGCCAGCAGTGTGTCTACGGGCTCCTTAACGTATTTT
CDR3aa: CASSVSTGSLTYF

abundance: NA
v_gene: TRBV7-6
d_gene: TRBD1
j_gene: TRBJ1-1
CDR3nt: TGTGCCAGCAGCCCAGCCGGGACAGGAGAGGATGAAGCTTTCTTT
CDR3aa: CASSPAGTGEDEAFF

abundance: NA
v_gene: TRBV6-5
d_gene: TRBD1
j_gene: TRBJ2-7
CDR3nt: TGTGCCAGCAGCAGGACAGGCCTGGCATGGGAGCAGTACTTC
CDR3aa: CASSRTGLAWEQYF

abundance: NA
v_gene: TRBV5-4
d_gene: TRBD1
j_gene: TRBJ2-2
CDR3nt: TGTGCCAGCAGCTCCCGGACAGGGGGACTGGCCGGGGAGCTGTTTTTT
CDR3aa: CASSSRTGGLAGELFF

abundance: once
v_gene: TRBV6-4
d_gene: TRBD2
j_gene: TRBJ2-1
CDR3nt: TGTGCCAGCAGCACATTAGCGGGGGCCTACAATGAGCAGTTCTTC
CDR3aa: CASSTLAGAYNEQFF

abundance: NA
v_gene: TRBV19
d_gene: NA
j_gene: TRBJ1-3
CDR3nt: TGTGCCAGTAGTCCGGACATCTCTGGAAACACCATATATTTT
CDR3aa: CASSPDISGNTIYF

abundance: NA
v_gene: TRBV29-1
d_gene: NA
j_gene: TRBJ2-7
CDR3nt: TGCAGCGCCACGAGGCAGGGCTACGAGCAGTACTTC
CDR3aa: CSATRQGYEQYF

abundance: NA
v_gene: TRBV3-1/TRBV3-2
d_gene: TRBD2
j_gene: TRBJ2-3
CDR3nt: TGTGCCAGCAGCCAAAAACTAGCGGGGGGCACAGATACGCAGTATTTT
CDR3aa: CASSQKLAGGTDTQYF

abundance: few
v_gene: TRBV9
d_gene: NA
j_gene: TRBJ1-5
CDR3nt: TGTGCCAGCAGCGGCTCGGGGGGGCGGGATCAGCCCCAGCATTTT
CDR3aa: CASSGSGGRDQPQHF

abundance: NA
v_gene: TRBV5-8
d_gene: NA
j_gene: TRBJ2-2
CDR3nt: TGTGCCAGCAGCTTGATTGAACACGGGGAGCTGTTTTTT
CDR3aa: CASSLIEHGELFF

abundance: NA
v_gene: TRBV6-1
d_gene: TRBD1
j_gene: TRBJ1-5
CDR3nt: TGTGCCAGCAGAAGACAGGGCGATCAGCCCCAGCATTTT
CDR3aa: CASRRQGDQPQHF